The present TCR beta chain was sequenced within a study of shared clonotypes between healthy human individuals. Among the unsorted PBMC samples, replicate PCRs used about 280 ng DNA, approximately 30,000 T cell genomes. Original processing methods: ImmunoSEQ output held junction-only sequences without quality scores, so filtering differed. The assay was immunoSEQ multiplex PCR, and TCRdb's table has in-frame clones only and misses some. D and trimming come from the DNA, and the V and J calls and clone size come from that table. Of fewer than 600,000 clones in the sample, 75% to 85% were seen once. The clonotype comes from a woman in her thirties or forties in good health. Some clones in this sample may be carry-over from other donors' samples. The source material was PBMCs.

CDR3 sequence reads: CASSLQGQPQHF. CDR3 sequence (DNA): TGTGCCAGCAGCTTACAGGGTCAGCCCCAGCATTTT. This rearrangement joins TRBV7-9 to TRBJ1-5; a weak D match, TRBD1 (5 bases). The CDR3 is 12 amino acids. Trimming cost V 2 bases and J 6 bases, with 5 bases left between them. Germline V gene data show CDR1 as SEHNR and CDR2 as FQNEAQ (reference sequence).